This TCR beta chain was profiled in a study of blood T cell repertoires in COVID-19 (dated by TCRdb to 2018 to 2020). For context, the study as a whole: Samples covering the acute and convalescent phases of COVID-19 were provided by collaborators in the United States, Italy and Spain. A freely available public database, intended as a resource for researchers studying the immune response to SARS-CoV-2, is where the repertoires were released. Where HLA class I and class II types were available, the types were taken from metadata supplied by the sample provider, not from assay-based typing. The material from the prospective study consisted of cDNA or gDNA derived from T cells, B-cell-depleted T cells, or PBMCs. The sample metadata nearly always contained a de-identified subject ID, COVID-19 status, age in years and sex. Subjects who had been exposed to COVID-19, were actively infected with it, or had recovered from it provided the deeply sampled blood TCRbeta repertoires that made up the dataset. Samples came from the ongoing ImmuneRACE study (first 160 participants) plus 1,254 subjects from 6 global collaborators.

TCRbeta CDR3 regions were amplified from genomic DNA by means of the immunoSEQ Assay, a bias-controlled multiplex PCR. In the source study's methods: The number of nucleated cells in each sample was estimated from the amplification of reference gene primers within the assay. To quantify the absolute abundance of each unique TCRbeta CDR3 rearrangement, sequence reads were collapsed and filtered. For each sample, productive Simpson clonality was calculated as the square root of Simpson's diversity index over productive rearrangements. TCRdb holds this immuneACCESS table with in-frame rearrangements only. Some clones are missing; in checked studies, unresolved V genes explain under half, and the rest has no known cause. The DNA was the basis for D and trimming; V, J and clone size are from that table. The sample table records roughly 190,000 clones; around 83% of these occur just once. The top ten constitute approximately 6.5% of the sample.

Each collaborating institution followed its own protocols to collect whole blood in K2EDTA tubes. Collaborator samples were shipped for TCRbeta analysis as frozen whole blood, isolated PBMCs, or DNA extracted from either sample type. In regard to this clone: What antigen it recognizes has not been identified. Per-nucleotide qualities are absent, and no much larger clonotype sits a single base away.

The CDR3 starts with the cysteine, ends with the phenylalanine, and has 14 residues. The retained sequence is limited to the CDR3, 42 bases, with the frame set at the first base. V sheds 4 bases and J sheds 4 bases, leaving 14 bases between their ends. According to the germline V gene, CDR1 reads SGHRS and CDR2 reads YFSETQ. On the study overall, not on this receptor specifically: The amount of clinical and demographic metadata varied by source and participant and was provided uncurated.

The rearrangement combines TRBV5-1 with TRBJ1-1; the D gene is perhaps TRBD1, from 6 matching bases. This receptor was obtained from a woman older than 75 in a cohort sampled during active or convalescent COVID-19. Sequenced input: peripheral blood. The CDR3 here reads CASSPSGGSTEAFF. The nucleotides read TGCGCCAGCAGCCCTAGCGGGGGCAGCACTGAAGCTTTCTTT.